What follows are 18 T cell receptor beta chains derived from one specimen sequenced in a study of Graves' ophthalmopathy and Graves' hyperthyroidism. TCR beta CDR3 regions were amplified from RNA transcripts. The workflow started with a first-round RT-PCR run with HTBI primers and then moved on to a second-round multiplex PCR. TCRdb redid the calling of the multiplex PCR reads with MiXCR, one entry per CDR3 protein. The sample has hundreds of thousands of distinct CDR3 sequences, about two fifths seen once. Sample: peripheral blood. The receptors stem from an adult man with Graves' ophthalmopathy.

The sample holds many counts of this clonotype. J is TRBJ2-7 and V is TRBV20-1; 8 positions agree with TRBD1. Germline V gives CDR1 DFQATT, CDR2 SNEGSKA (reference sequence). The CDR3 totals 14 residues. Unmatched junction bases numbered 7, after V lost 0 bases and J lost 6 bases. CDR3 DNA sequence: TGCAGTGCTAGAGACAGGGGGCGTCTCAGCGAGCAGTACTTC. Protein: CSARDRGRLSEQYF.

This clonotype was counted at least ten times. This sequence joins TRBV4-2 and TRBJ2-7, with 7 bases that match TRBD1. V shed 4 bases and J 3 bases; nucleotides not matched to a gene: 9. Germline V lookup: CDR1 LGHNA, CDR2 YNFKEQ. This CDR3 comprises 15 residues. The CDR3 region has the DNA TGTGCCAGCAGCCTTGCCCGACAGGGACGCTACGAGCAGTACTTC. Translation gives CASSLARQGRYEQYF.

This clonotype was detected many times. V and J are TRBV7-9 and TRBJ2-6, with D perhaps matching TRBD2 (6 bases). The CDR3 sequence is 17 residues long. Trimming cost V 7 bases and J 2 bases, with 18 bases left between them. Per germline, CDR1 SEHNR and CDR2 FQNEAQ (reference sequence). The CDR3 DNA is TGTGCCAGCACCGCACCCGGGGGATCGGCTGGGGCCAACGTCCTGACTTTC. Its protein is CASTAPGGSAGANVLTF.

The rearrangement joins TRBV7-6 to TRBJ2-2; D is uncertain. V lost 1 base to trimming and J lost 3 bases, with 9 bases between them. The CDR3 consists of 15 residues. Germline values: CDR1 SGHVS, CDR2 FNYEAQ. The CDR3 DNA follows: TGTGCCAGCAGCTTAGTGTGGGGTCACACCGGGGAGCTGTTTTTT. This gives the protein CASSLVWGHTGELFF.

The chain employs TRBV2 and TRBJ2-5; D gene unclear. The CDR3 totals 14 residues. V dropped 0 bases and J dropped 7 bases, with 12 bases sitting between them. The germline CDR1 and CDR2 sequences are SNHLY and FYNNEI. CDR3 loop: CASSEATTSRTQYF. The CDR3 bases are TGTGCCAGCAGTGAAGCTACAACCTCTCGGACCCAGTACTTC.

This clonotype showed up many times. This chain connects TRBV10-3 to TRBJ2-7; the match to TRBD1 covers 11 bases. Germline V gives CDR1 ENHRY, CDR2 SYGVKD. J lost 7 bases, V lost 3 bases, and 5 bases had no gene match. CDR3 length equals 14 residues. The CDR3 here is CAISDADRGQEQYF. For the CDR3, the DNA is TGTGCCATCAGTGACGCGGACAGGGGGCAAGAGCAGTACTTC.

This CDR3 is CASTGPPAYEQYF. DNA for the CDR3: TGTGCCAGCACAGGCCCCCCGGCCTACGAGCAGTACTTC. The chain uses TRBV6-1 and TRBJ2-7; D call uncertain. Germline CDR1 and CDR2: MNHNS and SASEGT. Deletions cut 7 bases from V and 2 bases from J, with 12 bases between. The CDR3 runs 13 residues.

Many counts were recorded for this clonotype. CDR3: CSANEPSGRAGEQYF. CDR3 DNA sequence: TGCAGTGCTAACGAACCTAGCGGGAGGGCGGGAGAGCAGTACTTC. V usage is TRBV20-1 and J usage is TRBJ2-7, with TRBD2 identical over 12 bases. The V gene end was trimmed by 4 bases and the J gene end by 7 bases; junction bases not matched to a gene: 11. Germline V gene lookup returns CDR1 DFQATT and CDR2 SNEGSKA (reference sequence). This CDR3 spans 15 amino acids.

This clonotype was counted a single time. CDR3 region: CASSVEGGTALGYTF. CDR3 nucleotides: TGTGCCAGCAGCGTTGAAGGCGGGACAGCCCTTGGCTACACCTTC. This chain connects TRBV2 to TRBJ1-2, with 7 bases that match TRBD1. Germline V gene sequence: CDR1 SNHLY, CDR2 FYNNEI. Germline trimming cut 6 bases from V and 7 bases from J; bases unmatched to any gene: 14. The CDR3 sequence is 15 residues long.

This clonotype was counted at least ten times. The rearrangement links TRBV29-1 to TRBJ1-2, with TRBD1 identical over 7 bases. The CDR3 extends over 12 amino acids. From germline, CDR1 is SQVTM and CDR2 ANQGSEA. J lost 7 bases, V lost 5 bases, and 7 bases had no gene match. The CDR3 sequence is CSVREQGVGYTF. Written as DNA, the CDR3 is TGCAGCGTTCGCGAGCAGGGGGTTGGCTACACCTTC.

This clonotype was seen only once. The chain joins TRBV10-3 to TRBJ1-2; D is perhaps TRBD1 (6 bases). CDR1 ENHRY and CDR2 SYGVKD come from the germline V gene. V lost 10 bases and J lost 4, with 19 bases in between. The CDR3 is made up of 14 amino acids. CDR3: CASSPDAGAYGYTF. The CDR3 bases are TGTGCCAGCAGCCCGGACGCGGGGGCCTATGGCTACACCTTC.

There are many counts of this clonotype. This chain uses TRBV12-3 or TRBV12-4 with TRBJ1-1; no reliable D call. With 6 bases removed from V and 8 bases from J, the gap between germline ends came to 13 bases. The CDR3 consists of 12 residues. CDR3 DNA sequence: TGTGCCAGCAGGGGATGGACCGGCGAAGCTTTCTTT. Translation: CASRGWTGEAFF.

On this clonotype: One end of the junction is discordant with germline, which a read error may explain. In nucleotides, the CDR3 is TGTGCTAGCAGCAACCCAGGAGGCGAGCAGTTCTTC. As protein: CASSNPGGEQFF. This rearrangement joins TRBV7-7 to TRBJ2-7; D is possibly TRBD2 (5 bases). The J call may not be correct, given that the DNA end is closer to TRBJ2-1. This CDR3 region has 12 residues. Looked up from germline, CDR1 is SSHAT and CDR2 is FNYEAQ (reference sequence).

This clonotype was counted between two and nine times. This sequence joins TRBV7-2 and TRBJ2-2, with D possibly being TRBD1 or TRBD2 (7 bases each). Looked up from germline, CDR1 is SGHTA and CDR2 is FQGNSA. The CDR3 runs to 16 residues. V was cut by 5 bases and J by 6 bases, with 19 bases left in between. CDR3 in amino acids: CASSRRSTGRAGELFF. In DNA form, the CDR3 reads TGTGCCAGCAGCCGAAGGTCGACAGGGAGGGCCGGGGAGCTGTTTTTT. Based on the CDR3 plus reference TRBV7-2 and TRBJ2-2, the full variable domain is GAGVSQSPSNKVTEKGKDVELRCDPISGHTALYWYRQSLGQGLEFLIYFQGNSAPDKSGLPSDRFSAERTGGSVSTLTIQRTQQEDSAVYLCASSRRSTGRAGELFFGEGSRLTVL.

In its sample, this clonotype was seen many times. The chain combines TRBV2 with TRBJ2-2, with 10 nucleotides matching TRBD1. Trimming took 2 bases from V and 7 from J; bases not matched to a gene: 4. CDR3 length equals 15 residues. Germline CDR1 SNHLY, CDR2 FYNNEI. The CDR3 loop reads CASSETGQGIGELFF. The DNA of the CDR3 is TGTGCCAGCAGTGAAACGGGACAGGGGATCGGGGAGCTGTTTTTT.

This clonotype was seen many times. V and J are TRBV4-2 and TRBJ1-2; TRBD1 matches at 7 bases. Per the germline V gene, CDR1 is LGHNA and CDR2 is YNFKEQ. This CDR3 has 14 residues. V shed 0 bases and J 7 bases; nucleotides not matched to a gene: 5. The CDR3 nucleotides are TGTGCCAGCAGCCAAGAAACAGGGGAGGCTGGCTACACCTTC. It is translated as CASSQETGEAGYTF.

Details on this clonotype: A much larger clone is a single base away; this may be a read error. The V and J genes are TRBV12-3 or TRBV12-4 and TRBJ1-5, with TRBD1 identical over 10 bases. CDR3 length: 15 residues. Unmatched junction bases numbered 2, after V lost 4 bases and J lost 2 bases. The CDR3 reads CASSYGTGGNQPQHF. CDR3 in DNA: TGTGCCAGCAGTTACGGGACAGGGGGCAATCAGCCCCAGCATTTT.

The chain has TRBV29-1 and TRBJ1-4; 7 nucleotides match TRBD1. This CDR3 has 13 residues. CDR1 is SQVTM and CDR2 is ANQGSEA in the germline V gene. V shed 7 bases, J shed 10 bases, and the junction held 12 bases outside the gene matches. The CDR3 protein is CSAGTVRGGKLFF. For the CDR3, the DNA is TGCAGCGCTGGGACAGTTCGGGGGGGAAAACTGTTTTTT.